The following is a TCR beta chain sequence with its context. What it binds is unknown. Germline CDR1 MGHRA, CDR2 YSYEKL. CDR3 length: 14 residues. V was cut by 3 bases and J by 5 bases, with 13 bases left in between. The record originates from a study of graft-versus-host responses after intestinal transplantation. Overall study: Multivisceral, liver-intestinal, or isolated intestinal transplants were given to recipients.

Whole-study results and caveats: Recipient marrow held GvH clones, some first seen in ileum or blood. Allograft clonal ratios (graft-versus-host to host-versus-graft) were high in patients who had graft-donor T cell macrochimerism.

The assay was immunoSEQ multiplex PCR, and TCRdb's table has in-frame clones only and misses some. The sample carries some 70,000 clones, around 90% recorded once. The chain combines TRBV4-1 with TRBJ1-2; D is unclear. The source was bone marrow, collected around 720 days after intestinal transplantation. The clonotype originates from a human patient who received an intestinal transplant, so some T cells may come from the graft donor. This CDR3 is CASSHPTFAYGYTF. Here the CDR3 DNA reads TGCGCCAGCAGCCATCCTACCTTTGCATATGGCTACACCTTC.